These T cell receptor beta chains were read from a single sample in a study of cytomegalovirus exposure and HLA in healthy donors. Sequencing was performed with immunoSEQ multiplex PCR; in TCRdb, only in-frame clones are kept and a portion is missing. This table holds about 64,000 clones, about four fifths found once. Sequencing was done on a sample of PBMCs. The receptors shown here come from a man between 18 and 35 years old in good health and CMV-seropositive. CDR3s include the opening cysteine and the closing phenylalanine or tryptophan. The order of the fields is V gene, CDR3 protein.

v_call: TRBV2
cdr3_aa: CASLLGQGGETQYF

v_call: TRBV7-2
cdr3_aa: CASSLSGGNEQFF

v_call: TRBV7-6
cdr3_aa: CASSMTVNTEAFF

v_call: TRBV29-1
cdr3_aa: CSVEGMAPPYGAETQYF

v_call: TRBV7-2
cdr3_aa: CASSLHPPSDNYEQYF

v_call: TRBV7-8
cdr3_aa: CASRPAGSTDTQYF

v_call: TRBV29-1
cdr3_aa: CSVVQAYNEQFF

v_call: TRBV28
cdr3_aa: CASSPLRENTEAFF

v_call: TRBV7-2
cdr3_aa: CASSATGWDTGELFF

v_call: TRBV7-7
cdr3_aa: CASSLGERGTQYF

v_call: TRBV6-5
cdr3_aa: CASSYGANNEQFF

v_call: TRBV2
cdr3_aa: CASSEQGLAGGYNEQFF

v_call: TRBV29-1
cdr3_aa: CSVESGVYGYTF

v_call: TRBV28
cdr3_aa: CASSLGQAPEAFF

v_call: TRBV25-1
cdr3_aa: CASSGKGQGGEKLFF

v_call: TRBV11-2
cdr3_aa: CASSPITGGQETQYF

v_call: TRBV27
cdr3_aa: CASSLSGGNTEAFF